The source of this T cell receptor (beta chain) is a study of blood T cells in healthy people across ages. In the study overall: About one barcoded beta molecule per two T cells was the capture yield of template switching.

A second PCR of roughly 7 to 11 cycles used a sample-barcoded 5' primer and a J-beta primer mix. One entry per CDR3 protein results from TCRdb running MiXCR on the 5' RACE reads. The data contain 1.4 million or so distinct CDR3 sequences, less than 45% of them seen just once; the ten biggest clones take up over 3.5%. Trimming removed 0 bases at V and 13 bases at J, with 22 bases between. The germline gives CDR1 MNHEY, CDR2 SVGEGT. The CDR3 length is 16 residues. This clonotype was counted only a few times. This chain joins TRBV6-2 or TRBV6-3 and TRBJ2-4, with D maybe TRBD2 (6 bases). Sequenced material: blood. The clonotype was recovered from a woman under 30 in good health. The CDR3, as DNA: TGTGCCAGCAGTTACTCGACCCGGGGGAACGTGGGAGAGCAGTACTTC. This translates into CASSYSTRGNVGEQYF.